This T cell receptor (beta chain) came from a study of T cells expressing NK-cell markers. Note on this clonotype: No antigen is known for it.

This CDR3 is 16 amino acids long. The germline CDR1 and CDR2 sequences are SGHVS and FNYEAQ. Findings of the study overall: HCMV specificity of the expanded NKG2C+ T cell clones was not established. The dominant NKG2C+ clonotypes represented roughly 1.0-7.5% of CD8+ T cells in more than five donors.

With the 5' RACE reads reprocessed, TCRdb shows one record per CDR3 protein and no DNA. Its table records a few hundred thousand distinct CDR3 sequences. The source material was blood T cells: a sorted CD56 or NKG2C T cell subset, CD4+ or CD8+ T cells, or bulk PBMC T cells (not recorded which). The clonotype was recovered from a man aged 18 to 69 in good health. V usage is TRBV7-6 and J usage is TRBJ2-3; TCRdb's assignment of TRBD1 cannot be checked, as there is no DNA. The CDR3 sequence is CASSPASGVSTDTQYF.